Following are 21 T cell receptor beta chains from one sample sequenced in a study of T cell responses to AZD1222 COVID-19 vaccine. Method: immunoSEQ multiplex PCR; TCRdb's copy keeps in-frame clones and lacks some. The sample records more than 95,000 clones, roughly 90% being singletons. The starting material was peripheral blood, obtained on day 0 of AZD1222 vaccination. These receptor sequences come from an adult in good health.

The CDR3 nucleotides are TGCGCCAGCAGTGAGGACAGGGACCTAAATGGCTACACCTTC. Translation: CASSEDRDLNGYTF. The V and J genes are TRBV10-2 and TRBJ1-2; 7 bases line up with TRBD1. Losses at the gene ends were 2 bases for V and 6 bases for J; bases not matched to a gene: 6. There are 14 residues in the CDR3. Looked up from germline, CDR1 is WSHSY and CDR2 is SAAADI.

This clone was recorded only once. The chain couples TRBV5-5 to TRBJ1-2, with D possibly TRBD1 on 6 matching bases. Between the trimmed V and J ends, which lost 0 bases and 4 bases, there was a span of 25 bases. The CDR3 covers 19 residues. Germline V gene data show CDR1 as SGHKS and CDR2 as YYEKEE (reference sequence). The CDR3 DNA reads TGTGCCAGCAGCTTGGGCCCGGACAGCGCTAGAGGGGTCGGCTATGGCTACACCTTC. It encodes CASSLGPDSARGVGYGYTF.

V gene TRBV27 combines with J gene TRBJ1-5; a weak D match, TRBD1 (5 bases). V was cut by 2 bases and J by 9 bases, with 17 bases left in between. The CDR3 has 15 residues. Germline assignment: CDR1 MNHEY and CDR2 SMNVEV (reference sequence). The CDR3 spells CASSLTGTEGTPQHF. CDR3 DNA sequence: TGTGCCAGCAGTTTAACAGGTACGGAAGGTACGCCCCAGCATTTT.

The chain links TRBV12-3 or TRBV12-4 to TRBJ2-3; D is unresolved. The CDR3 totals 13 residues. The V end was cut by 1 base, the J end by 7 bases, with 9 bases between. The CDR3 region has the DNA TGTGCCAGCAGTTTAGGGCCAGCCCATACGCAGTATTTT. Its translation: CASSLGPAHTQYF.

This rearrangement joins TRBV6-5 to TRBJ1-2; TRBD1 matches at 8 bases. The V gene's germline CDR1 is MNHEY and CDR2 SVGAGI. The CDR3 contains 14 residues. V was clipped by 6 bases and J by 0 bases; unmatched bases: 3. The CDR3 DNA is TGTGCCAGCAGGGACAGGGTATCTAACTATGGCTACACCTTC. As protein: CASRDRVSNYGYTF.

This clone came up a few times. Other DNA sequences in the same sample also yield this CDR3. The rearrangement joins TRBV7-2 to TRBJ2-1, with TRBD2 matching 9 bases. CDR3 length: 15 residues. Per the germline V gene, CDR1 is SGHTA and CDR2 is FQGNSA. V lost 3 bases, J lost 0 bases, and 0 bases stayed unmatched. The CDR3 sequence: CASSLGLASYNEQFF. CDR3 nucleotides: TGTGCCAGCAGCTTGGGACTAGCCTCCTACAATGAGCAGTTCTTC.

The CDR3 protein is CASRRWGDTGELFF. The CDR3 coding sequence is TGTGCCAGCAGGCGATGGGGAGACACCGGGGAGCTGTTTTTT. The chain recombines TRBV6-5 with TRBJ2-2; D is possibly TRBD2 (5 bases). V was cut by 6 bases and J by 3 bases, with 11 bases left in between. The CDR3 covers 14 residues. Germline assignment: CDR1 MNHEY and CDR2 SVGAGI.

The chain carries TRBV5-1 and TRBJ1-2; possibly TRBD1 for D (5 bases). Germline lookup yields CDR1 SGHRS and CDR2 YFSETQ. Trimming took off 7 bases at V and 2 bases at J, with 12 bases between the two ends. This CDR3 spans 13 amino acids. CDR3: CASRDDGNYGYTF. CDR3 bases: TGCGCCAGCCGGGACGACGGCAACTATGGCTACACCTTC. Together with reference TRBV5-1 and TRBJ1-2, the CDR3 gives the full variable domain: KAGVTQTPRYLIKTRGQQVTLSCSPISGHRSVSWYQQTPGQGLQFLFEYFSETQRNKGNFPGRFSGRQFSNSRSEMNVSTLELGDSALYLCASRDDGNYGYTFGSGTRLTVV.

The chain employs TRBV19 and TRBJ1-4, with 8 bases that match TRBD1. In germline, CDR1 is LNHDA, CDR2 SQIVND (reference sequence). CDR3 length: 14 amino acids. Trimming took 3 bases from V and 4 from J; bases not matched to a gene: 1. CDR3 DNA: TGTGCCAGTAGTATGACAGGGGTTAATGAAAAACTGTTTTTT. This sequence encodes CASSMTGVNEKLFF. Full variable domain (remainder filled in from reference TRBV19 and TRBJ1-4): DGGITQSPKYLFRKEGQNVTLSCEQNLNHDAMYWYRQDPGQGLRLIYYSQIVNDFQKGDIAEGYSVSREKKESFPLTVTSAQKNPTAFYLCASSMTGVNEKLFFGSGTQLSVL.

This sequence joins TRBV6-5 and TRBJ1-6, with D possibly TRBD1 on 6 matching bases. Germline assignment: CDR1 MNHEY and CDR2 SVGAGI. V was pared by 6 bases and J by 7 bases, with 16 bases between. The CDR3 is 15 residues long. In nucleotides, the CDR3 is TGTGCCAGCAGAGGACAGCCCGGATTCAATTCACCCCTCCACTTT. Translated, it gives CASRGQPGFNSPLHF.

The V and J genes are TRBV4-2 and TRBJ1-5; 7 nucleotides line up with TRBD1. J was trimmed by 2 bases and V by 0 bases; bases with no gene match: 4. The CDR3 totals 16 residues. CDR1 is LGHNA and CDR2 is YNFKEQ in the germline V gene. The CDR3 spells CASSQDFTGGNQPQHF. The CDR3 DNA reads TGTGCCAGCAGCCAAGATTTCACAGGGGGCAATCAGCCCCAGCATTTT.

This chain connects TRBV19 to TRBJ2-7; the D is unclear. The CDR3 spans 14 residues. Trimming pared 2 bases from V and 7 bases from J, leaving 15 bases between. CDR1 is LNHDA, CDR2 SQIVND, per germline (reference sequence). This CDR3 is CASSISGGQPEQYF. CDR3 DNA sequence: TGTGCCAGTAGTATATCCGGTGGGCAACCAGAGCAGTACTTC.

This sequence joins TRBV2 and TRBJ1-1; D may be TRBD1 (5 bases). Germline lookup yields CDR1 SNHLY and CDR2 FYNNEI. The V and J ends lost 4 bases and 2 bases respectively, with 11 bases between them. The CDR3 runs 14 residues. For the CDR3, the DNA is TGTGCCAGCAGTGCGTTAGGGGTAAACACTGAAGCTTTCTTT. It is translated as CASSALGVNTEAFF.

The rearrangement uses TRBV4-1 and TRBJ1-1, with D tentatively TRBD1 (5 bases). V was shortened by 0 bases and J by 4 bases, with 9 bases between the two germline ends. The CDR3 is made up of 14 amino acids. CDR1 and CDR2 from the germline V gene are MGHRA and YSYEKL. The CDR3 DNA reads TGCGCCAGCAGCCAAGATTCAGGGAGCACTGAAGCTTTCTTT. Translating gives CASSQDSGSTEAFF.

For the CDR3, the DNA is TGTGCCAGCAGCCCACAGCGGGGGGCCGGGGAGCTGTTTTTT. This encodes CASSPQRGAGELFF. The chain uses TRBV7-2 and TRBJ2-2; 9 nucleotides line up with TRBD2. Unmatched junction bases numbered 4, after V lost 5 bases and J lost 6 bases. Germline V gene lookup returns CDR1 SGHTA and CDR2 FQGNSA. The length of the CDR3 is 14 residues.

Comment on this clone: An end of the junction differs from the germline gene, which may be a read error. The chain recombines TRBV7-7 with TRBJ1-3; D gene unclear. Germline V gene lookup returns CDR1 SSHAT and CDR2 FNYEAQ (reference sequence). The CDR3 extends over 14 amino acids. CDR3 amino acids: CASSAGVSGNTIYF. CDR3 nucleotides: TGTGCTAGCAGCGCAGGAGTGTCTGGAAACACCATATATTTT.

The rearrangement joins TRBV11-3 to TRBJ2-5; perhaps TRBD2 as D (6 bases). The CDR3 spans 15 residues. Per germline, CDR1 SGHNT and CDR2 YENEEA. V was trimmed by 5 bases and J by 5 bases, leaving 18 bases between them. CDR3: CASSATGTVLETQYF. In nucleotides, the CDR3 is TGTGCCAGCAGCGCCACCGGGACTGTGTTGGAGACCCAGTACTTC.

The rearrangement joins TRBV24-1 to TRBJ2-6; 8 bases line up with TRBD2. This CDR3 contains 17 residues. Germline CDR1 is KGHDR and CDR2 is SFDVKD. Trimming removed 4 bases from V and 2 bases from J; junction bases left unmatched: 6. In DNA form, the CDR3 reads TGTGCCACCAGTGACCCCGGGAGGGATGCTGGGGCCAACGTCCTGACTTTC. Amino acids: CATSDPGRDAGANVLTF.

V usage is TRBV7-9 and J usage is TRBJ1-2, with a weak D call TRBD1 (5 bases). CDR3 length: 15 residues. Germline-derived CDR1 and CDR2 are SEHNR and FQNEAQ (reference sequence). V lost 1 base and J lost 5, with 14 bases in between. CDR3 nucleotide sequence: TGTGCCAGCAGCTTAGAACCCGGGGCTGAGTATGGCTACACCTTC. It encodes CASSLEPGAEYGYTF.

In its sample, this clone was seen once. The gene calls are TRBV5-1 and TRBJ2-3; D perhaps matches TRBD1 (5 bases). V dropped 0 bases and J dropped 4 bases, with 6 bases sitting between them. The germline gives CDR1 SGHRS, CDR2 YFSETQ. The CDR3 consists of 13 residues. The CDR3, as DNA: TGCGCCAGCAGCTTGGGGGGCCCAGATACGCAGTATTTT. This translates into CASSLGGPDTQYF.

The chain has TRBV4-1 and TRBJ2-7; no definite D call. V was cut by 2 bases and J by 5 bases, with 16 bases left in between. Germline V gene data show CDR1 as MGHRA and CDR2 as YSYEKL. The CDR3 runs 15 residues. This CDR3 is CASSQSISRGHEQYF. The CDR3 DNA follows: TGCGCCAGCAGCCAATCTATCTCACGTGGCCACGAGCAGTACTTC.